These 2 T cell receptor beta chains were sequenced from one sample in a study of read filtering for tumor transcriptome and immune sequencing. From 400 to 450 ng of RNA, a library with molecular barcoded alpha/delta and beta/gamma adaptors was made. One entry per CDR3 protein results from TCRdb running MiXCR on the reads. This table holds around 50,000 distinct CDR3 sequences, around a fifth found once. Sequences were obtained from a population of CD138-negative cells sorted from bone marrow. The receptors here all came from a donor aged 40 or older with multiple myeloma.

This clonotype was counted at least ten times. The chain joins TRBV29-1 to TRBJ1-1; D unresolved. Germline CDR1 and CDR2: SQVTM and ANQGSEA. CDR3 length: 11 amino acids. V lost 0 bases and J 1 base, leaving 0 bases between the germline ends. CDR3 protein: CSVEENTEAFF. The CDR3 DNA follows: TGCAGCGTTGAAGAGAACACTGAAGCTTTCTTT.

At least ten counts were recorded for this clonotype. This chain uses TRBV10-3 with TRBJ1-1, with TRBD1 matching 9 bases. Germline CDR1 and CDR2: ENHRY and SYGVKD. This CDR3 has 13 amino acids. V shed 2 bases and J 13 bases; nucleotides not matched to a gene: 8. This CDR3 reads CAISETGGGFVFF. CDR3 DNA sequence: TGTGCCATCAGTGAGACAGGGGGCGGATTCGTTTTCTTT.